The sequence of this T cell receptor (beta chain) was determined in a study of T cell repertoires and leukemia-associated antigens (dated by TCRdb to the late 2010s). Context from the whole study: Around 15 million effective reads were obtained overall, with each sample giving about 5.1 to 7 million read pairs and about 3.3 to 5.0 million effective reads. The study aimed to identify which antigen a TCR Vbeta21 clone previously found in CML patients recognizes, using in vitro peptide stimulation of healthy T cells. Study-level results and caveats: No significant differences among the four groups were observed in the numbers of Vbeta genes (around 60), Jbeta genes (more than 12), VDJ rearrangements, or unique CDR3s. The antigen specificity and function of the expanded clones were not directly tested, and further investigation of both was required.

Comment on this clonotype: Its antigen has not been determined. No per-base quality is available; no much larger clone lies one base away.

Based on the germline V gene, the CDR1 and CDR2 sequences are SGDLS and YYNGEE. Trimmed from V: 0 bases; trimmed from J: 1 base; junction bases lacking a gene match: 3. Taken from cysteine to phenylalanine, the CDR3 has 15 residues. Just CDR3 DNA is preserved here, 45 bases in frame from base 1. Total RNA was extracted from the cultured T cells using TRIzol reagent. TCRbeta libraries were amplified from RNA using 5' rapid amplification of cDNA ends (5'RACE). Before sequencing, library concentration and integrity were assessed using Qubit, an Agilent instrument, and quantitative PCR. A commercial service provider sequenced the qualified libraries on Illumina HiSeq or MiSeq. Processing in the source paper ran as follows. MiXCR version 1.8.2 was used to identify TCR sequences in each sample. Qualified clones required a CDR3 longer than four amino acids, an in-frame nucleotide length, and no stop codon. An effective read was defined as a read containing the complete CDR3 structure. RT-PCR with 24 Vbeta primers, GeneScan spectratyping, and Sanger sequencing were used to validate the expanded clones. TCRdb redid the processing of the public reads, applying fastp at Q25 and MiXCR, and retained in-frame beta chains. Each entry merges the rows of one CDR3 protein and shows their most common DNA and genes. TCRdb's processing, not the study's, gives the V and J calls here. This sample gives fewer than 15,000 distinct CDR3 sequences in total; about 41% of them show up just once. 30% to 40% of the sample is held by the ten biggest clonotypes.

As a first step, the CD3+ T cells were left to rest overnight in RPMI 1640 lacking fetal bovine serum, at around 2.4 million cells/mL. MACS immunomagnetic beads were used, per the manufacturer's instructions, to isolate CD3+ T cells from PBMCs. The chain employs TRBV9 and TRBJ1-1; 7 bases in the junction line up with TRBD1. The sample was CD3+ T cells sorted from blood and cultured. This receptor was obtained from a female donor in good health. The CDR3 protein is CASSVAGTENTEAFF. The nucleotide sequence is TGTGCCAGCAGCGTAGCCGGGACAGAGAACACTGAAGCTTTCTTT.